The clone carrying this T cell receptor (beta chain) turned up a few times. No antigen is known for it. These data belong to a study of naive and memory T cell subsets. Study results and caveats: Between naive and memory subsets, TCR abundance power law exponents differed.

The beta constant-region primer was an equimolar mix of two oligonucleotides covering TRBC1 and TRBC2. One entry per CDR3 protein results from TCRdb running MiXCR on the UMI-ligation and nested PCR reads. The sample carries some 150,000 distinct CDR3 sequences, about a sixth recorded once. CMV status came from CD4+ T cell IFNgamma after overnight CMV lysate stimulation of fresh PBMCs. Cells stained for CD3, CD4, CD8, CD45RA and CD27 were sorted into four subsets. V shed 5 bases, J shed 4 bases, and the junction held 8 bases outside the gene matches. The CDR3 runs to 14 residues. Germline-derived CDR1 and CDR2 are MNHEY and SVGAGI.

The sequence was collected from a human donor in good health. The sample comprised naive CD4+ T cells from blood. J is TRBJ2-7 and V is TRBV6-5, with 7 bases fitting TRBD1. Here the CDR3 DNA reads TGTGCCAGCAGTGGGAACAGGGGTGGTTACGAGCAGTACTTC. Its protein product is CASSGNRGGYEQYF.